This record looks at one T cell receptor (beta chain) sequence and its context. The sample belongs to a study of blood T cell repertoires in COVID-19. Study summary: Researchers got acute and convalescent COVID-19 samples from the United States, Italy and Spain. PBMCs, B-cell-depleted T cells, or T cells provided the cDNA or gDNA that made up the material.

As handled by the study authors: How many nucleated cells were present was estimated from reference gene primer amplification. The protocol was immunoSEQ multiplex PCR, while the TCRdb copy is restricted to in-frame clones and leaves out a portion. The D gene and trimming were derived from the DNA, and the V and J assignments and clone size from that table. This repertoire shows approximately 500,000 clones, approximately 85% found once; its top ten account for roughly 3.2%. The CDR3 totals 14 residues. The germline V gene encodes CDR1 MNHEY and CDR2 SVGAGI. V was clipped by 2 bases and J by 2 bases; unmatched bases: 1.

The sample was peripheral blood. The sequence derives from a human donor in a cohort sampled during active COVID-19. The V and J genes are TRBV6-5 and TRBJ1-2, with 8 bases fitting TRBD1. Written as DNA, the CDR3 is TGTGCCAGCAGTTACCGGGACAGGAACTATGGCTACACCTTC. This sequence encodes CASSYRDRNYGYTF.